This T cell receptor (beta chain) was sequenced during a study of shared clonotypes between healthy human individuals. Findings and limits, study-wide: Relative to their counterparts shared across all four donors, non-shared clonotypes exhibited diminished generation probabilities. Memory subsets generally showed lower estimated richness than naive subsets. Investigators collected only blood, and repertoires in tissues likely differ.

Libraries were prepared by immunoSEQ multiplex PCR; TCRdb keeps only in-frame clonotypes and omits some of them. This repertoire shows 1.5 million to 2.5 million clones, just under 95% found once; its top ten account for around 1.2%. CD8 cells classed as naive were CD45RO-negative and positively selected for CCR7, excluding terminally differentiated effector memory CD45RA+ cells. Germline V CDR1 and CDR2: LNHDA, SQIVND (reference sequence). The CDR3 spans 11 residues. V was clipped by 11 bases and J by 5 bases; unmatched bases: 4. Only one count was recorded for this clone. The antigen is undetermined.

The source of this sequence is a man younger than 35 in good health. Sequenced input: naive CD8+ T cells sorted from blood. The chain couples TRBV19 to TRBJ2-5, with TRBD2 matching 8 bases. The chain's CDR3 is CAAGGRETQYF. CDR3 bases: TGTGCCGCGGGGGGCCGGGAGACCCAGTACTTC.